Listed here is a single T cell receptor (beta chain). What antigen it recognizes has not been identified. Per-base quality was not reported, and no clone a single base away is much larger than it. From V the trimming removes 8 bases and from J it removes 5 bases, while the gene matches leave 12 bases of the junction unaccounted for. Including the terminal cysteine and phenylalanine, the CDR3 comprises 15 residues. Left in the record is the CDR3 DNA by itself, 45 bases read in frame from the first base. The germline V gene (reference sequence) provides CDR1 MNHEY and CDR2 SMNVEV. To sequence the TCRbeta CDR3 region, genomic DNA was isolated from the sorted cells. TCRbeta CDR3 regions were sequenced using the immunoSEQ Assay. Sourced from immuneACCESS, this table was stored by TCRdb with only in-frame sequences that have V and J called. A share of the clones is absent; for the studies checked, an unresolved V gene accounts for under half, and the remainder has no known explanation. In all, the sample holds under 95,000 clones, and about 89% of those were seen once. The ten most abundant clones make up approximately 9.3% of the sample.

Patients with autoimmune disease history or receiving systemic immunosuppression were excluded from the trial. Peripheral blood for TCR sequencing was drawn from every dose cohort at baseline, at cycle 4 day 1 and at cycle 7 day 1. The samples were drawn from a first-in-human, open-label, multicenter phase I dose-escalation trial of ivuxolimab. Adults with locally advanced or metastatic melanoma, renal cell, hepatocellular, or head and neck squamous cell carcinoma were enrolled in the trial. Before TCR sequencing, CD4+ T cells and CD8+ T cells were sorted from peripheral blood as separate populations. This entry is derived from a study of OX40 agonist ivuxolimab in advanced cancers. Regarding the study in general: The costimulatory receptor OX40 (CD134) was targeted by ivuxolimab, a fully human IgG2 agonistic monoclonal antibody. Patients were allowed to have had prior anti-PD-1, anti-PD-L1 or anti-CTLA-4 therapy, and 30% to 40% of the dose-escalation patients had been treated with checkpoint inhibitors. The point of sequencing TCRbeta in the periphery was to test whether ivuxolimab changed TCR sequence diversity and drove clonal T-cell expansion. Of the approximately 50 patients in dose escalation, about 20 had hepatocellular carcinoma, some 15 had melanoma, 9 had renal cell carcinoma and 9 had head and neck cancer. In the dose-escalation cohort, around four fifths of patients were male, and the mean age was roughly 56 years with a range of roughly 23 to 79. The paper describes the monotherapy dose-escalation part (N ≈ 49 patients) of the phase I trial of ivuxolimab. Partial responses occurred in three dose-escalation patients, of whom one had hepatocellular carcinoma and two had cutaneous melanoma. Intravenous ivuxolimab was administered to patients every 2 weeks at six dose levels: 0.01, 0.1, 0.3, 1.5, 3 and 10 mg/kg. Overall results and qualifications from the work: The antigen specificity of the peripheral T cells that underwent clonal expansion was not determined. Partial responders in the 0.1-3.0 mg/kg groups had among the lowest normalized peripheral clonal expansion, especially among CD8+ T cells. Clonal expansion of both CD4+ and CD8+ blood T cells was observed from baseline to week 6 at doses 0.1 to 3.0 mg/kg. Low levels of normalized T-cell clonal expansion were also seen in some nonresponding patients. After ivuxolimab, CD8+ T cells had more expanded clones than CD4+ T cells on average.

This receptor was obtained from an adult with an advanced solid tumor such as melanoma, head and neck, liver or kidney cancer. The material was CD4+ or CD8+ T cells sorted from blood, obtained in a trial of the OX40 agonist ivuxolimab. The chain was built from TRBV27 and TRBJ2-5, with 9 central nucleotides matching TRBD1. The CDR3 protein is CASARNRGLLETQYF. The nucleotides read TGTGCCAGCGCGCGCAACAGGGGGCTTTTGGAGACCCAGTACTTC.